These 23 T cell receptor beta chains originate from one sample sequenced in a study of T cells after posttransplantation cyclophosphamide. Clones were sequenced by immunoSEQ multiplex PCR, and TCRdb holds only the in-frame ones, with some missing. The table lists some 31,000 clones, no singletons, with less than 5% in the top ten. The source material was PBMCs. These receptor sequences come from a woman in her 30s in good health and a related stem cell transplant donor.

There are many counts of this clone. V and J are TRBV12-5 and TRBJ1-6; 8 nucleotides agree with TRBD1. Germline V lookup: CDR1 LGHNT, CDR2 FRNRAP. The CDR3 loop spans 16 amino acids. V was clipped by 1 base and J by 7 bases; unmatched bases: 6. This CDR3 reads CASGLAQGARNSPLHF. The CDR3 DNA follows: TGTGCTAGTGGTTTGGCGCAGGGGGCTAGGAATTCACCCCTCCACTTT.

In this sample, this clone turned up many times. CDR3 sequence (DNA): TGTGCCAGCAGTTTTGTAGCCTGGACAGGGGAATACGAGCAGTACTTC. Amino acids: CASSFVAWTGEYEQYF. The chain employs TRBV28 and TRBJ2-7, with TRBD1 matching over 9 bases. The CDR3 consists of 16 residues. Germline values: CDR1 MDHEN, CDR2 SYDVKM. V dropped 3 bases and J dropped 4; count of bases not matched to a gene: 10.

This clone was detected many times. The V call is TRBV25-1, the J call TRBJ2-1; weak D call: TRBD1 (6 bases). Germline values: CDR1 MGHDK, CDR2 SYGVNS. The CDR3 runs 14 residues. V lost 4 bases, J lost 3 bases, and 10 bases lay in between. Here the CDR3 DNA reads TGTGCCAGCAGTGCAGGGGCTTTCTACAATGAGCAGTTCTTC. Translation: CASSAGAFYNEQFF.

This clone turned up a few times. It may be a read error: a sequence one base away is much more abundant. The rearrangement joins TRBV4-1 to TRBJ2-6; possibly TRBD1 for D (5 bases). This CDR3 region has 16 residues. Germline V gives CDR1 MGHRA, CDR2 YSYEKL. The CDR3 nucleotides are TGCGCCAGCAGCCCTACAGGTTCCTCTGGGGCCAACCTCCTGACTTTC. Translating it yields CASSPTGSSGANLLTF.

There are a few counts of this clone. This chain uses TRBV7-2 with TRBJ2-7, with 8 bases fitting TRBD2. V lost 1 base, J lost 3 bases, and 11 bases stayed unmatched. The CDR3 is 17 amino acids. Per the germline V gene, CDR1 is SGHTA and CDR2 is FQGNSA. CDR3 loop: CASSLVYQRGINYEQYF. In DNA form, the CDR3 reads TGTGCCAGCAGCTTAGTATATCAGCGGGGGATAAACTACGAGCAGTACTTC.

This clone was observed at least ten times. The V call is TRBV19, the J call TRBJ2-2; D ambiguous. The CDR3 is 14 amino acids. The ends were cut back, 10 bases at V and 3 bases at J, with 15 bases in the middle. The germline CDR1 and CDR2 sequences are LNHDA and SQIVND (reference sequence). CDR3: CATKVASDTGELFF. The CDR3 DNA follows: TGTGCCACAAAGGTAGCCTCCGACACCGGGGAGCTGTTTTTT.

The chain uses TRBV9 and TRBJ2-5, with TRBD2 identical over 10 bases. The junction had 8 bases not matched to a gene; V was cut back by 4 bases and J by 5 bases. The germline CDR1 and CDR2 sequences are SGDLS and YYNGEE. The CDR3 is 15 amino acids. The CDR3, as DNA: TGTGCCAGCAGCACCCGAGCGGGGGGGCTGGAGACCCAGTACTTC. It is translated as CASSTRAGGLETQYF.

This clone was counted ten times or more. This chain links TRBV6-1 with TRBJ1-5; D is ambiguous. Per germline, CDR1 MNHNS and CDR2 SASEGT. Deletions cut 0 bases from V and 0 bases from J, with 15 bases between. This CDR3 is built from 18 residues. The CDR3: CASSEAVGGSYSNQPQHF. The CDR3 DNA follows: TGTGCCAGCAGTGAAGCCGTAGGCGGATCCTATAGCAATCAGCCCCAGCATTTT.

This clone was detected many times. The genes are TRBV27 and TRBJ1-6; D is possibly TRBD1 (6 bases). Trimming pared 0 bases from V and 9 bases from J, leaving 12 bases between. This CDR3 is built from 15 residues. Germline V gene lookup returns CDR1 MNHEY and CDR2 SMNVEV (reference sequence). The CDR3 loop reads CASSLSDRSFSPLHF. CDR3 nucleotide sequence: TGTGCCAGCAGTTTATCGGACAGATCCTTTTCACCCCTCCACTTT.

This clone was seen repeatedly, ten times or more. V and J are TRBV27 and TRBJ2-3; 8 nucleotides match TRBD1. V was pared by 10 bases and J by 4 bases, with 7 bases of the junction left unmatched. The CDR3 covers 13 residues. Germline CDR1 and CDR2: MNHEY and SMNVEV (reference sequence). The CDR3 is CATGGDASDTQYF. CDR3 DNA sequence: TGTGCCACAGGGGGCGATGCGTCAGATACGCAGTATTTT.

This clone has a count of ten or more. The V and J genes are TRBV7-2 and TRBJ2-5; 7 bases fit TRBD1. CDR3 length equals 14 residues. V gave up 5 bases and J gave up 4 bases; unmatched junction bases: 7. Germline CDR1 SGHTA, CDR2 FQGNSA. The CDR3: CASSVDRVSETQYF. Here the CDR3 DNA reads TGTGCCAGCAGCGTCGACAGGGTTTCAGAGACCCAGTACTTC.

This clone was seen many times. The chain couples TRBV6-6 to TRBJ2-5, with 12 nucleotides matching TRBD2. The ends lost 9 bases at V and 1 base at J; junction bases unmatched: 6. This CDR3 comprises 15 residues. Germline CDR1 is MNHNY and CDR2 is SVGAGI (reference sequence). The DNA for the CDR3 is TGTGCCAGTCTGCCGACTAGCGGGGGCCAAGAGACCCAGTACTTC. It yields the protein CASLPTSGGQETQYF.

This clone has ten or more counts. CDR3 sequence (DNA): TGCGCCAGCAGCCAAGAGCAGGGGGACCTTATAATGAACACTGAAGCTTTCTTT. Translated: CASSQEQGDLIMNTEAFF. The chain couples TRBV4-3 to TRBJ1-1, with TRBD1 matching 7 bases. With 0 bases clipped from V and 0 bases from J, the junction kept 10 bases outside the gene matches. Germline lookup yields CDR1 LGHNA and CDR2 YSLEER. The CDR3 has 18 amino acids.

This clone was detected many times. This chain links TRBV12-3 or TRBV12-4 with TRBJ1-1, with 7 bases that match TRBD1. CDR3 length equals 15 residues. Trimming removed 6 bases from V and 1 base from J; junction bases left unmatched: 8. The CDR3 protein is CASSRQGKGNTEAFF. In DNA, the CDR3 is TGTGCCAGCAGCAGACAGGGAAAGGGGAACACTGAAGCTTTCTTT.

This clone showed up many times. The chain uses TRBV19 and TRBJ2-7; perhaps TRBD1 as D (5 bases). The CDR3 is made up of 13 amino acids. CDR1 is LNHDA and CDR2 is SQIVND in the germline V gene (reference sequence). The ends were cut back, 1 base at V and 7 bases at J, with 11 bases in the middle. The CDR3 DNA sequence: TGTGCCAGTAGTATAGGGGTCACAGGTGAGCAGTACTTC. This codes for CASSIGVTGEQYF.

This clone was counted ten times or more. V usage is TRBV5-5 and J usage is TRBJ1-1; 8 bases map to TRBD1. Germline V CDR1 and CDR2: SGHKS, YYEKEE (reference sequence). V gave up 3 bases and J gave up 3 bases; unmatched junction bases: 7. The length of the CDR3 is 15 residues. CDR3 protein: CASSSGTGWDTEAFF. As DNA, the CDR3 is TGTGCCAGCAGCTCTGGGACAGGATGGGACACTGAAGCTTTCTTT.

This clone occurred many times. The genes are TRBV6-1 and TRBJ2-7, with 7 bases identical to TRBD1. The CDR3 loop spans 12 amino acids. Looked up from germline, CDR1 is MNHNS and CDR2 is SASEGT. J was trimmed by 6 bases and V by 7 bases; bases with no gene match: 6. The DNA for the CDR3 is TGTGCCAGCACCCGGACAGGCGGCGAGCAGTACTTC. This gives the protein CASTRTGGEQYF.

There are many counts of this clone. The chain employs TRBV5-5 and TRBJ2-5; maybe TRBD2 (6 bases). Germline CDR1 SGHKS, CDR2 YYEKEE (reference sequence). V was trimmed by 4 bases and J by 0 bases, leaving 13 bases between them. This CDR3 spans 15 amino acids. Written as DNA, the CDR3 is TGTGCCAGCAGCGGAGGGGTTGGGTACCAAGAGACCCAGTACTTC. This codes for CASSGGVGYQETQYF.

This clone was detected ten times or more. The chain uses TRBV2 and TRBJ1-5; a possible D gene is TRBD1 (5 bases). V was shortened by 5 bases and J by 4 bases, with 9 bases between the two germline ends. Germline loops: CDR1 SNHLY, CDR2 FYNNEI. CDR3 length equals 13 residues. The CDR3 coding sequence is TGTGCCAGCAGTCTCGACAGTAATCAGCCCCAGCATTTT. The encoded protein is CASSLDSNQPQHF. The full variable domain, its missing parts supplied by reference TRBV2 and TRBJ1-5, is EPEVTQTPSHQVTQMGQEVILRCVPISNHLYFYWYRQILGQKVEFLVSFYNNEISEKSEIFDDQFSVERPDGSNFTLKIRSTKLEDSAMYFCASSLDSNQPQHFGDGTRLSIL.

This clone was recorded many times. The chain combines TRBV6-1 with TRBJ1-3, with TRBD1 as a possible D gene (5 bases). V lost 5 bases and J 0 bases, leaving 11 bases between the germline ends. The CDR3 spans 15 residues. The germline CDR1 and CDR2 sequences are MNHNS and SASEGT. CDR3 protein: CASSTQVYSGNTIYF. Written as DNA, the CDR3 is TGTGCCAGCAGTACACAGGTTTACTCTGGAAACACCATATATTTT.

This clone was recorded a few times. The chain uses TRBV25-1 and TRBJ2-5; 9 bases map to TRBD1. Germline CDR1 MGHDK, CDR2 SYGVNS. The CDR3 totals 14 residues. The V and J ends lost 7 bases and 5 bases, in that order; junction bases with no gene match: 8. The CDR3 reads CASTLGQGRETQYF. The CDR3 bases are TGTGCCAGCACCTTAGGACAGGGGAGGGAGACCCAGTACTTC. The complete variable domain, with remaining parts taken from reference TRBV25-1 and TRBJ2-5, reads EADIYQTPRYLVIGTGKKITLECSQTMGHDKMYWYQQDPGMELHLIHYSYGVNSTEKGDLSSESTVSRIRTEHFPLTLESARPSHTSQYLCASTLGQGRETQYFGPGTRLLVL.

At least ten counts were recorded for this clone. The V and J genes are TRBV4-2 and TRBJ1-1; D is undetermined. This CDR3 has 14 residues. Trimming stripped 1 base from V and 0 bases from J, with 6 bases between. Germline V gene lookup returns CDR1 LGHNA and CDR2 YNFKEQ. The CDR3 DNA reads as TGTGCCAGCAGCCAAGGGGCCATGAACACTGAAGCTTTCTTT. It specifies CASSQGAMNTEAFF.

In this sample, this clone turned up many times. The chain links TRBV15 to TRBJ2-6; 10 bases match TRBD1. Germline V gene lookup returns CDR1 LNHNV and CDR2 YYDKDF (reference sequence). CDR3 length: 20 residues. With V trimmed by 0 bases and J by 2 bases, 10 bases remained unmatched. The CDR3 loop is CATSRERPGQGNPGANVLTF. For the CDR3, the DNA is TGTGCCACCAGCAGAGAGAGACCGGGACAGGGGAACCCTGGGGCCAACGTCCTGACTTTC.